This paragraph reports one TCR beta chain. Its matching antigen is unknown. This specimen belongs to a study of cytomegalovirus exposure and HLA in healthy donors. Points from the study as a whole: The study designated fewer than 200 TCR beta chains cytomegalovirus-associated.

Libraries were prepared by immunoSEQ multiplex PCR; TCRdb keeps only in-frame clonotypes and omits some of them. The table has approximately 230,000 clones, less than 90% seen once. The CDR3 loop spans 16 amino acids. CDR1 is SGDLS, CDR2 YYNGEE, per germline. V gave up 2 bases and J gave up 0 bases, with 14 bases separating them. Source material: PBMCs. The rearrangement uses TRBV9 and TRBJ2-5; perhaps D is TRBD1 or TRBD2 (5 bases each). The sequence was collected from a young man in good health and CMV-seropositive. CDR3 sequence reads: CASSVQPPGHQETQYF. Here the CDR3 DNA reads TGTGCCAGCAGCGTTCAACCCCCGGGACACCAAGAGACCCAGTACTTC.